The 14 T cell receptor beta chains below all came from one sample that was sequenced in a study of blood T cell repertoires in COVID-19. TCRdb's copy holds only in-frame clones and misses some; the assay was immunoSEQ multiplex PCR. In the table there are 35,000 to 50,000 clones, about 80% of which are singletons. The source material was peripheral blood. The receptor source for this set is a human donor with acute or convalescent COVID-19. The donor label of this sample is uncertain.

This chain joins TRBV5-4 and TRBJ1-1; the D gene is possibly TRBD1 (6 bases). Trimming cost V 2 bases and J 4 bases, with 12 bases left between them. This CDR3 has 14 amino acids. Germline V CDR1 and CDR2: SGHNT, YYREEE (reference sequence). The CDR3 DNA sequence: TGTGCCAGCAGCTTTCAGACAGGAGGCACTGAAGCTTTCTTT. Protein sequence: CASSFQTGGTEAFF.

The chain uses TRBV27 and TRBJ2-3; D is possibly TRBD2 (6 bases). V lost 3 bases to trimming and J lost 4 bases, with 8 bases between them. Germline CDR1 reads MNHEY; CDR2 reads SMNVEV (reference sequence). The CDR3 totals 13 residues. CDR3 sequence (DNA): TGTGCCAGCAGTTTGCTAGCGCCAGATACGCAGTATTTT. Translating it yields CASSLLAPDTQYF.

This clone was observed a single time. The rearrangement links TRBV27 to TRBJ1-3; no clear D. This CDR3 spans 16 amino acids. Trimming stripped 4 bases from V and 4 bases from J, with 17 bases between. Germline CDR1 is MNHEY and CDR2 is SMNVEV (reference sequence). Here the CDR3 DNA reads TGTGCCAGCAGTTCCACCGGCGCCCCGGGAGGAAACACCATATATTTT. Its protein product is CASSSTGAPGGNTIYF.

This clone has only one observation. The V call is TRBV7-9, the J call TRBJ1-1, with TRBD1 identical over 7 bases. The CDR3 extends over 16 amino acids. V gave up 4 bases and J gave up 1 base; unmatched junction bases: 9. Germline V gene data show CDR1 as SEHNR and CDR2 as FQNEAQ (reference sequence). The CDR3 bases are TGTGCCAGCAGCTCTCCGACAGGGAGGAGGAACACTGAAGCTTTCTTT. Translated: CASSSPTGRRNTEAFF.

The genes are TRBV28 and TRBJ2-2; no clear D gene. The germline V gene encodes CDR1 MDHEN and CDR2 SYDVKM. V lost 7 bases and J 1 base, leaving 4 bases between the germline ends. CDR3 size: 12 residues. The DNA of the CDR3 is TGTGCCAGCACGGTGAACACCGGGGAGCTGTTTTTT. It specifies CASTVNTGELFF.

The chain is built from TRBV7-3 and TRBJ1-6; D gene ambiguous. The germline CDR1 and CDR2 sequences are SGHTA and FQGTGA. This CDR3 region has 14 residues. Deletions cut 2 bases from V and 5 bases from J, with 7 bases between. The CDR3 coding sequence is TGTGCCAGCAGCTTAGGGCTGGATAATTCACCCCTCCACTTT. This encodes CASSLGLDNSPLHF.

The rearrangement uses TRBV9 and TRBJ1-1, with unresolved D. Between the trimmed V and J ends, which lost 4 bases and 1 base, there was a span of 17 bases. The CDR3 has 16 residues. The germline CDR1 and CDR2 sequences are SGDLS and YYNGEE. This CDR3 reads CASSPDPGLPNTEAFF. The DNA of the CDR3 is TGTGCCAGCAGCCCAGACCCCGGACTTCCGAACACTGAAGCTTTCTTT.

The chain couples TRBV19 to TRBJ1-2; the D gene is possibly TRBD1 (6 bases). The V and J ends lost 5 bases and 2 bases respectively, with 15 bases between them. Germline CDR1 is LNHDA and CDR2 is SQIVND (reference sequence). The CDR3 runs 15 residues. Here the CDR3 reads CASSSPGVRNYGYTF. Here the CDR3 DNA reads TGTGCCAGTAGTTCCCCAGGGGTTAGAAACTATGGCTACACCTTC.

CDR3 coding DNA: TGTGCCAGCCTACAGGGTGCTGGGGCCAACGTCCTGACTTTC. This codes for CASLQGAGANVLTF. The chain carries TRBV6-5 and TRBJ2-6, with a weak D call TRBD1 (6 bases). CDR1 is MNHEY and CDR2 is SVGAGI in the germline V gene. The CDR3 runs 14 residues. The V end was cut by 8 bases, the J end by 2 bases, with 10 bases between.

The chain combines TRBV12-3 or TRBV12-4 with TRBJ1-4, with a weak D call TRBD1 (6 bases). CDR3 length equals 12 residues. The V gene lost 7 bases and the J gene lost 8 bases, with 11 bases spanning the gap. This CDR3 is CASTKTGEKLFF. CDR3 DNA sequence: TGTGCCAGCACCAAAACAGGGGAAAAACTGTTTTTT.

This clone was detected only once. The CDR3 protein is CASTGGTSLETQYF. The CDR3 DNA is TGTGCCAGTACCGGGGGGACTAGCCTAGAGACCCAGTACTTC. This chain links TRBV6-5 with TRBJ2-5; TRBD2 matches 9 bases. The CDR3 runs 14 residues. Germline trimming cut 9 bases from V and 4 bases from J; bases unmatched to any gene: 9. The germline gives CDR1 MNHEY, CDR2 SVGAGI.

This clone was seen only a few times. The CDR3 DNA follows: TGTGCCAGCAGTTTTTCCACCCACGACAGGGGCTACACCTTC. Protein product: CASSFSTHDRGYTF. The chain joins TRBV2 to TRBJ1-2, with a weak D call TRBD1 (6 bases). The CDR3 runs 14 residues. CDR1 is SNHLY and CDR2 is FYNNEI in the germline V gene. The ends were cut back, 5 bases at V and 8 bases at J, with 18 bases in the middle. The variable domain in full, completed from reference TRBV2 and TRBJ1-2, reads EPEVTQTPSHQVTQMGQEVILRCVPISNHLYFYWYRQILGQKVEFLVSFYNNEISEKSEIFDDQFSVERPDGSNFTLKIRSTKLEDSAMYFCASSFSTHDRGYTFGSGTRLTVV.

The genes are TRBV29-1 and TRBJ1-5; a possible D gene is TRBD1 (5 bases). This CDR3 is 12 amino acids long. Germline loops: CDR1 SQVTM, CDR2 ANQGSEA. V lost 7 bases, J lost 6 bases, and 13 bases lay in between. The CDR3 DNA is TGCAGCGCCTCTAGCGGGGCTCAGCCCCAGCATTTT. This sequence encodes CSASSGAQPQHF.

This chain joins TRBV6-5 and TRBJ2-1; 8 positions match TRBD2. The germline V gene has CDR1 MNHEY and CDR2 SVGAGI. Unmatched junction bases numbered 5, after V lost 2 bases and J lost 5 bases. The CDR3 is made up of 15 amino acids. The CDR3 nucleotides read TGTGCCAGCAGTTACATCGGGAGGGGGGACAATGAGCAGTTCTTC. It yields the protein CASSYIGRGDNEQFF.